This is a list of T cell receptor beta chains from one sample in a study of blood T cell repertoires in COVID-19. Repertoires were generated with immunoSEQ multiplex PCR, while TCRdb's copy carries only in-frame clones and drops some. The sample consists of about 99,000 clones, roughly 84% of them appearing once. The sequenced sample was peripheral blood. The receptors derive from a man between 65 and 79 years old with active or convalescent COVID-19. Both conserved end residues are part of each CDR3. A D gene is named only where the DNA matches it firmly. Expanded clones get a size class; other rows say once, few or many, or leave the size out.

.	TRBJ1-5	TRBV7-2	.	15	TGTGCCAGCAGCTTAGTACCCAGGGGTAATCAGCCCCAGCATTTT	CASSLVPRGNQPQHF
.	TRBJ2-1	TRBV7-2	.	16	TGTGCCAGCAGCCCCGGGAATAAGAGCTCCTACAATGAGCAGTTCTTC	CASSPGNKSSYNEQFF
.	TRBJ2-7	TRBV28	.	15	TGTGCCAGCAGCCTCGGGACAAGCGAATCCTACGAGCAGTACTTC	CASSLGTSESYEQYF
.	TRBJ2-1	TRBV11-1	.	14	TGTGCCAGCAGCTTCTTTCTAGCGACCAATGAGCAGTTCTTC	CASSFFLATNEQFF
.	TRBJ2-1	TRBV5-1	.	14	TGCGCCAGCAGCTTGGACCGCGCCTACAATGAGCAGTTCTTC	CASSLDRAYNEQFF
once	TRBJ1-4	TRBV5-1	TRBD1	17	TGCGCCAGCAGCCCCGGACAGGGAATCGTAACTAATGAAAAACTGTTTTTT	CASSPGQGIVTNEKLFF
.	TRBJ1-3	TRBV7-2	.	14	TGTGCCAGCAGCGACAGTTTGACGAGAAACACCATATATTTT	CASSDSLTRNTIYF
.	TRBJ1-3	TRBV7-2	TRBD1	16	TGTGCCAGCAGCTTATCGGGACAGAGCTCTGGAAACACCATATATTTT	CASSLSGQSSGNTIYF
.	TRBJ2-1	TRBV5-1	TRBD1	14	TGCGCCAGCAGCCTACCGACAGGGGCGGGTGAGCAGTTCTTC	CASSLPTGAGEQFF
.	TRBJ1-1	TRBV7-8	.	17	TGTGCCAGCAGCTCCCCCGGGAGCCTAATGCTGAACACTGAAGCTTTCTTT	CASSSPGSLMLNTEAFF
few	TRBJ1-1	TRBV5-6	.	13	TGTGCCAGCAGCCCAGGGCCTAACACTGAAGCTTTCTTT	CASSPGPNTEAFF
.	TRBJ1-1	TRBV7-9	.	15	TGTGCCAGCAGCTTGTGGGGCTCCAAGAACACTGAAGCTTTCTTT	CASSLWGSKNTEAFF
.	TRBJ2-1	TRBV30	.	13	TGTGCCTGGGGGGAGTCGATCTACAATGAGCAGTTCTTC	CAWGESIYNEQFF
.	TRBJ2-7	TRBV27	TRBD1	15	TGTGCCAGCAGCCTCCGACAGGGGGCACGGTACGAGCAGTACTTC	CASSLRQGARYEQYF
few	TRBJ1-2	TRBV2	.	15	TGTGCCAGCAGCGAATCCAGTGGCAGGGCCACCGGCTACACCTTC	CASSESSGRATGYTF
.	TRBJ2-7	TRBV6-5	TRBD1	14	TGTGCCAGCAATCTCCCGGGACAGTCTTACGAGCAGTACTTC	CASNLPGQSYEQYF
.	TRBJ2-2	TRBV5-1	TRBD1	14	TGCGCCAGCAGCCCCGGACAGGGGGCAGGGGAGCTGTTTTTT	CASSPGQGAGELFF
.	TRBJ2-1	TRBV6-5	TRBD2	13	TGTGCCAGCACTCCCGGGGGGTTGAATGAGCAGTTCTTC	CASTPGGLNEQFF
.	TRBJ1-2	TRBV7-9	.	15	TGTGCCAGCAGCTTAAATGGGGCAGGGAATGATGGCTACACCTTC	CASSLNGAGNDGYTF
.	TRBJ1-2	TRBV30	.	13	TGTGCCTGCGACGATAAGAGGACAGACTACCTAACCTTC	CACDDKRTDYLTF
.	TRBJ1-1	TRBV20-1	.	11	TGCAGTGCTCCTACGTTGGCTGAAGCTTTCTTT	CSAPTLAEAFF
.	TRBJ2-7	TRBV20-1	.	10	TGCAGTGCTAGAACTCACGAGCAGTACTTC	CSARTHEQYF
.	TRBJ2-4	TRBV29-1	.	14	TGCAGCGTTGACGGGGTTTTCGCCAAAAACATTCAGTACTTC	CSVDGVFAKNIQYF